A single sample is the source of the 14 T cell receptor beta chains below, sequenced in a study of beta chain features in type 1 diabetes. The sequenced template was cDNA made from the entire isolated RNA. Clones were sequenced by immunoSEQ multiplex PCR, and TCRdb holds only the in-frame ones, with some missing. The sample has hundreds of thousands of clones, 11% to 15% seen once. The sequenced sample was central memory CD4+ T cells from blood. The receptors here all came from a man younger than 45 in good health.

This clone turned up a few times. The chain combines TRBV14 with TRBJ2-4, with D possibly TRBD1 on 6 matching bases. Trimming removed 1 base from V and 1 base from J, with 20 bases in between. The CDR3 has 19 residues. The germline gives CDR1 SGHDN, CDR2 FVKESK. The CDR3 is CASSQVWGPKQEAKNIQYF. In nucleotides, the CDR3 is TGTGCCAGCAGCCAAGTGTGGGGGCCAAAACAGGAGGCCAAAAACATTCAGTACTTC. Looking up the rest from reference TRBV14 and TRBJ2-4 gives the full variable domain: EAGVTQFPSHSVIEKGQTVTLRCDPISGHDNLYWYRRVMGKEIKFLLHFVKESKQDESGMPNNRFLAERTGGTYSTLKVQPAELEDSGVYFCASSQVWGPKQEAKNIQYFGAGTRLSVL.

The chain employs TRBV6-1 and TRBJ2-1, with D uncertain. The CDR3 runs 13 residues. Germline V gives CDR1 MNHNS, CDR2 SASEGT. V lost 8 bases and J 0 bases, leaving 8 bases between the germline ends. CDR3 region: CASHPYSYNEQFF. DNA of the CDR3: TGTGCCAGCCACCCCTACTCCTACAATGAGCAGTTCTTC.

This clone was picked up many times. V is TRBV18 and J is TRBJ1-1; 8 nucleotides match TRBD1. The J segment lost 3 bases and the V segment lost 2 bases, leaving 8 bases of the junction unmatched. CDR1 and CDR2 from the germline V gene are KGHSH and LQKENI. The CDR3 consists of 16 residues. DNA of the CDR3: TGTGCCAGCTCACCAACCGGGACAGGTATGGACACTGAAGCTTTCTTT. Its translation: CASSPTGTGMDTEAFF.

The chain combines TRBV4-3 with TRBJ2-3; 7 bases match TRBD2. J lost 2 bases, V lost 3 bases, and 5 bases had no gene match. This CDR3 comprises 15 residues. Germline loops: CDR1 LGHNA, CDR2 YSLEER. In DNA, the CDR3 is TGCGCCAGCAGCCAGGGAAGCGGGAACACAGATACGCAGTATTTT. Translation: CASSQGSGNTDTQYF.

The chain carries TRBV11-3 and TRBJ2-7; possibly TRBD1 or TRBD2 for D (5 bases each). The germline V gene has CDR1 SGHNT and CDR2 YENEEA. V shed 5 bases and J shed 3 bases, with 11 bases lying between them. The CDR3 is made up of 13 amino acids. The CDR3 DNA reads TGTGCCAGCAGCACAGGACTTGTCTACGAGCAGTACGTC. Protein: CASSTGLVYEQYV.

This clone was found a few times. The CDR3 sequence: CASSLRPWRDEQYF. The CDR3 bases are TGTGCCAGCAGCCTCCGCCCCTGGAGGGACGAGCAGTACTTC. The V call is TRBV7-2, the J call TRBJ2-7; weak D call: TRBD2 (6 bases). The V gene's germline CDR1 is SGHTA and CDR2 FQGNSA. The germline V and J ends were trimmed by 5 bases and 5 bases, with 16 bases remaining between them. This CDR3 is built from 14 residues.

The gene calls are TRBV10-2 and TRBJ2-3; D is undetermined. Germline V gene sequence: CDR1 WSHSY, CDR2 SAAADI. Trimming left V 2 bases short and J 0 bases short, with 12 bases between. The length of the CDR3 is 16 residues. The CDR3 spells CASSERARTSTDTQYF. Here the CDR3 DNA reads TGCGCCAGCAGTGAGCGAGCGAGAACTAGCACAGATACGCAGTATTTT.

This clone showed up just a few times. The rearrangement links TRBV4-3 to TRBJ2-7; the D gene is possibly TRBD1 (6 bases). The V end was cut by 4 bases, the J end by 5 bases, with 12 bases between. The CDR3 is 13 amino acids. In germline, CDR1 is LGHNA, CDR2 YSLEER. The CDR3 region is CASSLRGRNEQYV. The DNA for the CDR3 is TGCGCCAGCAGCCTCAGGGGTAGGAACGAGCAGTACGTC.

The J gene is TRBJ1-2, the V gene TRBV2; TRBD1 matches 8 bases. The CDR3 has 15 amino acids. The germline CDR1 and CDR2 sequences are SNHLY and FYNNEI. V lost 5 bases to trimming and J lost 7 bases; unmatched junction nucleotides: 12. The CDR3 sequence: CASSHDRGGGVGYTF. DNA of the CDR3: TGTGCCAGCAGTCACGACAGGGGAGGTGGAGTTGGCTACACCTTC.

The CDR3 here is CASSHPVSPLHF. The CDR3 region has the DNA TGTGCCAGCAGCCACCCTGTCTCACCCCTCCACTTT. V gene TRBV7-7 combines with J gene TRBJ1-6; no definite D call. The CDR3 has 12 residues. From germline, CDR1 is SSHAT and CDR2 FNYEAQ (reference sequence). V was clipped by 5 bases and J by 10 bases, with 9 bases between them. The variable domain in full, with the rest retrieved from reference TRBV7-7 and TRBJ1-6, is GAGVSQSPRYKVTKRGQDVTLRCDPISSHATLYWYQQALGQGPEFLTYFNYEAQPDKSGLPSDRFSAERPEGSISTLTIQRTEQRDSAMYRCASSHPVSPLHFGNGTRLTVT.

This clone turned up a few times. This chain joins TRBV5-1 and TRBJ2-3, with 12 bases that match TRBD2. Germline V gene lookup returns CDR1 SGHRS and CDR2 YFSETQ. This CDR3 region has 16 residues. V lost 4 bases and J lost 0; bases outside the gene matches: 3. This chain's CDR3 is CASSAGTSGSTDTQYF. CDR3 DNA sequence: TGCGCCAGCAGCGCCGGGACTAGCGGGAGCACAGATACGCAGTATTTT. Full variable domain (missing parts from reference TRBV5-1 and TRBJ2-3): KAGVTQTPRYLIKTRGQQVTLSCSPISGHRSVSWYQQTPGQGLQFLFEYFSETQRNKGNFPGRFSGRQFSNSRSEMNVSTLELGDSALYLCASSAGTSGSTDTQYFGPGTRLTVL.

The gene calls are TRBV7-2 and TRBJ2-5, with D possibly being TRBD2 (6 bases). Trimming took 5 bases from V and 4 from J, leaving 14 bases between them. The CDR3 loop spans 14 amino acids. CDR1 is SGHTA, CDR2 FQGNSA, per germline. The CDR3 is CASSTHSGRETQYF. The CDR3 nucleotides are TGTGCCAGCAGCACCCATAGCGGAAGAGAGACCCAGTACTTC.

The rearrangement links TRBV7-6 to TRBJ1-5; no firm D call. CDR1 SGHVS and CDR2 FNYEAQ come from the germline V gene. CDR3 size: 13 residues. The ends were cut back, 4 bases at V and 4 bases at J, with 8 bases in the middle. The CDR3 reads CASSSDMNQPQHF. The DNA of the CDR3 is TGTGCCAGCAGCTCAGACATGAATCAGCCCCAGCATTTT.

V usage is TRBV6-1 and J usage is TRBJ1-3; D uncertain. V was pared by 2 bases and J by 0 bases, with 11 bases between. The CDR3 has 16 residues. Germline CDR1 reads MNHNS; CDR2 reads SASEGT. The CDR3 DNA follows: TGTGCCAGCAGTGAAAGGGCAGTGAGCTCTGGAAACACCATATATTTT. This codes for CASSERAVSSGNTIYF.